The entry below describes one T cell receptor (beta chain). Its antigen is undetermined. TCRB transcripts that were expressed got sequenced, as all of the isolated RNA had been reverse transcribed. Profiled with immunoSEQ multiplex PCR; TCRdb holds only in-frame clones, not every one. The table has about 170,000 clones, approximately 7.9% seen once. There are 13 residues in the CDR3. The ends were cut back, 3 bases at V and 1 base at J, with 5 bases in the middle. Germline loops: CDR1 LNHDA, CDR2 SQIVND (reference sequence). The source of the sample is a study of beta chain features in type 1 diabetes. Study-level results: Patients with Type 1 diabetes showed moderately but significantly shorter TCRB CDR3s in all four CD4+ subsets.

The sequencing sample was made of central memory CD4+ T cells from blood. The TCR sequence derives from a man in his late teens or twenties with type 1 diabetes. V and J are TRBV19 and TRBJ2-3; no firm D call. The DNA for the CDR3 is TGTGCCAGTAGTATTCGGGGCACAGATACGCAGTATTTT. As protein: CASSIRGTDTQYF.